This TCR beta chain comes out of a study of identical twins. This clonotype was detected a few times. Germline-derived CDR1 and CDR2 are DFQATT and SNEGSKA (reference sequence). This CDR3 region has 15 residues. V was trimmed by 0 bases and J by 7 bases, leaving 16 bases between them. TCRdb reprocessed the 5' RACE reads with MiXCR, giving one entry per CDR3 protein. In the table there are roughly 200,000 distinct CDR3 sequences, 15% to 20% of which are singletons. The sample was also linked to a second study, of T cells expressing NK-cell markers. That paper notes: It was from sorted CD3+CD56+NKG2C+, CD3+CD56+NKG2C- and CD3+CD56-NKG2C+ T cells that TCR beta repertoires came. One of eight sequenced donors was HCMV-seronegative; the other seven were seropositive. A few of the donors also had these clonotypes leading their CD3+CD56-NKG2C+ fraction.

This receptor was taken from a woman younger than 35 in good health. This chain links TRBV20-1 with TRBJ2-1; D tentatively fits TRBD1 or TRBD2 (6 bases each). Sequences were obtained from CD8+ T cells sorted from blood. The CDR3 region is CSARDLPGAGNEQFF. The CDR3 DNA reads TGCAGTGCTAGAGATTTGCCGGGGGCAGGGAATGAGCAGTTCTTC.